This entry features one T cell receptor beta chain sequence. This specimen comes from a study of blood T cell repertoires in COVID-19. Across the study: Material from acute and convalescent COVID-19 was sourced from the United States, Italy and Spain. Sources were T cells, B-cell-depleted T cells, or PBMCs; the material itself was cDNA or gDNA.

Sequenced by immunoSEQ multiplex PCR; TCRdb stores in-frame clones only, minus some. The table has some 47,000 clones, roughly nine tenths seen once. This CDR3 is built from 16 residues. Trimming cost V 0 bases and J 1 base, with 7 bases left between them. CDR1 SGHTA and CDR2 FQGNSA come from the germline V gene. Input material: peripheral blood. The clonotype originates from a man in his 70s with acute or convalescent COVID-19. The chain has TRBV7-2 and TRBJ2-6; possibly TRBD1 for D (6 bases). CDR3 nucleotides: TGTGCCAGCAGCTTAGCGAGGGGGTCTGGGGCCAACGTCCTGACTTTC. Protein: CASSLARGSGANVLTF.